These T cell receptor beta chains were read from a single sample in a study of T cells after yellow fever vaccination. Using its own MiXCR run on the 5' RACE reads, TCRdb lists one record per CDR3 protein. The sample holds around 65,000 distinct CDR3 sequences; approximately 5.9% are singletons and the top ten take less than 2.5%. Material: CD4+ T cells sorted from PBMCs, obtained approximately 15 days after the first yellow fever vaccination. These receptor sequences come from a man younger than 35 who received the YFV17D yellow fever vaccine. CDR3s include the opening cysteine and the closing phenylalanine or tryptophan. D genes are given only for firm matches. Sizes are listed as once, few or many counts, or a class when the clone is expanded.

j_call: TRBJ2-5
clone_size: many
v_call: TRBV10-3
d_call: -
cdr3_aa: CAISGSQETQYF
cdr3_nt: TGTGCCATCTCCGGGTCCCAAGAGACCCAGTACTTC

j_call: TRBJ1-2
clone_size: once
v_call: TRBV5-5
d_call: TRBD1
cdr3_aa: CASSLVGGNGYTF
cdr3_nt: TGTGCCAGCAGCTTGGTAGGGGGCAATGGCTACACCTTC

j_call: TRBJ2-3
clone_size: many
v_call: TRBV12-3/TRBV12-4
d_call: -
cdr3_aa: CASSLRSSTDTQYF
cdr3_nt: TGTGCCAGCAGCTTAAGATCTAGCACAGATACGCAGTATTTT

j_call: TRBJ2-5
clone_size: few
v_call: TRBV5-6
d_call: -
cdr3_aa: CASSLDEQETQYF
cdr3_nt: TGTGCCAGCAGCTTGGATGAGCAAGAGACCCAGTACTTC

j_call: TRBJ2-1
clone_size: many
v_call: TRBV20-1
d_call: -
cdr3_aa: CSASNPGAGQFF
cdr3_nt: TGCAGTGCTAGTAACCCCGGGGCGGGGCAGTTCTTC

j_call: TRBJ1-3
clone_size: many
v_call: TRBV10-3
d_call: -
cdr3_aa: CAISESKVGIGNTIYF
cdr3_nt: TGTGCCATCAGTGAGTCGAAGGTCGGCATTGGAAACACCATATATTTT

j_call: TRBJ2-3
clone_size: many
v_call: TRBV7-2
d_call: TRBD2
cdr3_aa: CASSFVRGFFADTQYF
cdr3_nt: TGTGCCAGCAGCTTCGTGCGGGGGTTTTTCGCAGATACGCAGTATTTT

j_call: TRBJ2-4
clone_size: many
v_call: TRBV5-1
d_call: TRBD1
cdr3_aa: CASSLGPGQVIHF
cdr3_nt: TGCGCCAGCAGCTTGGGCCCGGGACAGGTCATCCACTTC

j_call: TRBJ1-2
clone_size: many
v_call: TRBV20-1
d_call: -
cdr3_aa: CSASSPGRLNYGYTF
cdr3_nt: TGCAGTGCCTCATCTCCGGGACGCCTGAACTATGGCTACACCTTC

j_call: TRBJ1-3
clone_size: many
v_call: TRBV20-1
d_call: -
cdr3_aa: CSATDQRNSGNTIYF
cdr3_nt: TGCAGTGCTACAGACCAGAGAAACTCTGGAAACACCATATATTTT